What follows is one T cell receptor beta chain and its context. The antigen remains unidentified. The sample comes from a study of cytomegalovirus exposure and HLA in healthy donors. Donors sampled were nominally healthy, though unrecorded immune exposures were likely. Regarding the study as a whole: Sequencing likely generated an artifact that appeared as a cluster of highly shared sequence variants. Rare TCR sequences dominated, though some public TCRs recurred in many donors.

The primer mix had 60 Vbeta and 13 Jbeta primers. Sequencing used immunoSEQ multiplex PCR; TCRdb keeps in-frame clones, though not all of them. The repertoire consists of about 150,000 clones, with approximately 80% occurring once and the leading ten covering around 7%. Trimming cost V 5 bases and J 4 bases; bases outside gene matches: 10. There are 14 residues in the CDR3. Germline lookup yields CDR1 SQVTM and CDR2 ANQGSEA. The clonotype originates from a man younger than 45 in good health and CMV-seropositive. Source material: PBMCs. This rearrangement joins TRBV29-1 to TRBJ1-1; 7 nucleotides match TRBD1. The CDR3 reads CSVLGQAEFTEAFF. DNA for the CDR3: TGCAGCGTTTTAGGACAGGCCGAATTCACTGAAGCTTTCTTT.